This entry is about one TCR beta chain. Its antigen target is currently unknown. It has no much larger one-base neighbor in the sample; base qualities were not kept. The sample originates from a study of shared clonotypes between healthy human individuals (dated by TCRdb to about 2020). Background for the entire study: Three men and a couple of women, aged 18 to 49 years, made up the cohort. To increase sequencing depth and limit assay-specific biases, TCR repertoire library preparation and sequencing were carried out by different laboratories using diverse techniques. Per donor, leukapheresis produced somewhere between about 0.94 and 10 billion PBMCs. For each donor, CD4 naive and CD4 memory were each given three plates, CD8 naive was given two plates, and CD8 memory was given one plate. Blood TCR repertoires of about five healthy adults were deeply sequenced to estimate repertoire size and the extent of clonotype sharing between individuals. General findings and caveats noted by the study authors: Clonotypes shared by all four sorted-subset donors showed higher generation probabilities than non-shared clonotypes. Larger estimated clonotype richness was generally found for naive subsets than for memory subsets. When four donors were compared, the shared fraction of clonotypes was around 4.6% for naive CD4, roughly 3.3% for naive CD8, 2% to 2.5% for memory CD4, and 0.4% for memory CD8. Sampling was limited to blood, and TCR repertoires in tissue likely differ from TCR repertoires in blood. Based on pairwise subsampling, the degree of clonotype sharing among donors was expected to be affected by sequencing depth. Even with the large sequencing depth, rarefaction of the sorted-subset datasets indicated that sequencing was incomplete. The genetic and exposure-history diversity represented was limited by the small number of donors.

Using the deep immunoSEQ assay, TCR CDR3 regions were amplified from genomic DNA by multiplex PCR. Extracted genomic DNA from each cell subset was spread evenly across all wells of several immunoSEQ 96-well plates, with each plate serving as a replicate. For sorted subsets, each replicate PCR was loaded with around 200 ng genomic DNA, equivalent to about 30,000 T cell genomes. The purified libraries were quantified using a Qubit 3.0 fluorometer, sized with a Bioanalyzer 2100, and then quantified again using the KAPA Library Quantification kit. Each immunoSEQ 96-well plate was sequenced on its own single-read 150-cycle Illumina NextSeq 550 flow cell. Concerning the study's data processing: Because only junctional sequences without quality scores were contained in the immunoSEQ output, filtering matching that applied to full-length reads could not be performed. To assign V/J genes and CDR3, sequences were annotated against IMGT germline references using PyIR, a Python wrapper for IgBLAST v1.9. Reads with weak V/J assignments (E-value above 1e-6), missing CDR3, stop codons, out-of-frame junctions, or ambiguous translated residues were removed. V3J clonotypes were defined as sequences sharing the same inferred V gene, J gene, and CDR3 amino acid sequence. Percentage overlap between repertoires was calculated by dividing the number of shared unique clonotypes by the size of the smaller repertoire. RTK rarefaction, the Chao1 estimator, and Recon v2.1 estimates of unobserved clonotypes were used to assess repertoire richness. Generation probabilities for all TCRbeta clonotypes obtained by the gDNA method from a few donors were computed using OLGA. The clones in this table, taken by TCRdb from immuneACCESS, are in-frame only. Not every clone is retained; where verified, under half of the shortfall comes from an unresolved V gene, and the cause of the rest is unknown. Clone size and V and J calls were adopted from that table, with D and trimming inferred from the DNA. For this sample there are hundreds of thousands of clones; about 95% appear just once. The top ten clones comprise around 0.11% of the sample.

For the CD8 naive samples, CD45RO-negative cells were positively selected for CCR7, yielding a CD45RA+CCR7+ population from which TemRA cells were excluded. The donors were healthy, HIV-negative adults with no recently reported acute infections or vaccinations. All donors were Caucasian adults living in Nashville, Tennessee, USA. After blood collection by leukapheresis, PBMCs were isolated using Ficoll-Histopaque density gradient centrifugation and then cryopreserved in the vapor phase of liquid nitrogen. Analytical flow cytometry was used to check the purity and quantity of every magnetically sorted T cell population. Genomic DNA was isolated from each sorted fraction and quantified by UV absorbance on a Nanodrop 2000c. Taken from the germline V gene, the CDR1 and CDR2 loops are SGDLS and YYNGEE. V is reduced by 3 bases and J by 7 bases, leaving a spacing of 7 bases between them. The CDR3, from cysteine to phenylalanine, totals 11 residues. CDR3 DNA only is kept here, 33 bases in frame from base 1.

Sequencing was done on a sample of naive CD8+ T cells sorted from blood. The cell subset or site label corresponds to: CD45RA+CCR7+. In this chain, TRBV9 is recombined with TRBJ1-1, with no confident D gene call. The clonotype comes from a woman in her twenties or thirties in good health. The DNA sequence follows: TGTGCCAGCAGCGCAGGACTTGAAGCTTTCTTT. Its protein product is CASSAGLEAFF. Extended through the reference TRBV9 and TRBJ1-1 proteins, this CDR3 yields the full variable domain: DSGVTQTPKHLITATGQRVTLRCSPRSGDLSVYWYQQSLDQGLQFLIQYYNGEERAKGNILERFSAQQFPDLHSELNLSSLELGDSALYFCASSAGLEAFFGQGTRLTVV.